Each of the 32 T cell receptor beta chains below was sequenced from the same sample in a study of T cells after yellow fever vaccination. MiXCR, run by TCRdb on the 5' RACE reads, gives a single entry per CDR3 protein. The sample yields 550,000 to 750,000 distinct CDR3 sequences, about 13% seen once. Sequencing used PBMCs, obtained on the day of the yellow fever booster vaccination. All receptors come from a man aged 25-45 years who received the YFV17D yellow fever vaccine.

The chain joins TRBV12-3 or TRBV12-4 to TRBJ2-2; D possibly uses TRBD1 or TRBD2 (5 bases each). Trimming removed 1 base at V and 9 bases at J, with 15 bases between. The CDR3 spans 15 residues. The CDR3 bases are TGTGCCAGCAGTTTAGGGGAGATGAAGGGGTGGGAGCTGTTTTTT. Translated: CASSLGEMKGWELFF.

In its sample, this clonotype was seen a few times. J is TRBJ1-5 and V is TRBV12-3 or TRBV12-4; D is ambiguous. The CDR3 runs 16 residues. V gave up 2 bases and J gave up 2 bases, with 13 bases separating them. CDR3 in DNA: TGTGCCAGCAGTTTAATAGGGTTGGGAGGCAATCAGCCCCAGCATTTT. Its protein is CASSLIGLGGNQPQHF.

This clonotype occurred a few times. The V gene is TRBV7-8, the J gene TRBJ2-7; tentatively, D is TRBD2 (5 bases). Trimming took 5 bases from V and 2 from J, leaving 10 bases between them. The CDR3 has 13 residues. CDR1 SGHVS and CDR2 FQNEAQ come from the germline V gene. The CDR3 reads CASSERETYEQYF. CDR3 coding DNA: TGTGCCAGCAGCGAGAGGGAAACCTACGAGCAGTACTTC.

This chain joins TRBV12-3 or TRBV12-4 and TRBJ2-1; TRBD1 is a possible D gene (6 bases). V was shortened by 6 bases and J by 4 bases, with 13 bases between the two germline ends. This CDR3 has 14 residues. The CDR3 DNA follows: TGTGCCAGCAGCGCCTGGGACACATACAATGAGCAGTTCTTC. Translation gives CASSAWDTYNEQFF.

This clonotype was counted a few times. The genes are TRBV23-1 and TRBJ2-3, with 8 nucleotides matching TRBD1. TRBV23-1 is sorted into the ORF group, with uncertain function. V shed 0 bases and J 4 bases; nucleotides not matched to a gene: 6. The CDR3 consists of 16 residues. CDR3 DNA sequence: TGCGCCAGCAGTCAATCGAGGACAGGGATCGCAGATACGCAGTATTTT. Protein: CASSQSRTGIADTQYF.

The chain uses TRBV15 and TRBJ2-1, with TRBD2 identical over 7 bases. The trim removed 5 bases at V and 12 bases at J, leaving 4 bases unmatched. This CDR3 comprises 11 residues. Per the germline V gene, CDR1 is LNHNV and CDR2 is YYDKDF (reference sequence). The DNA of the CDR3 is TGTGCCACCAGCGCCTGGGAGGGGCAGTTCTTC. Its translation: CATSAWEGQFF.

The CDR3 is CASSTAGGSVVVQFF. The CDR3 nucleotides are TGTGCCAGCAGCACCGCAGGGGGCTCCGTAGTGGTGCAGTTCTTC. The V and J genes are TRBV7-2 and TRBJ2-1; 8 bases fit TRBD1. J gave up 12 bases and V 5 bases, and 15 bases lay outside the gene matches. CDR1 is SGHTA, CDR2 FQGNSA, per germline. The CDR3 runs to 15 residues.

The V gene is TRBV19, the J gene TRBJ2-1; no reliable D call. The germline V and J ends were trimmed by 11 bases and 6 bases, with 17 bases remaining between them. The CDR3 length is 13 residues. Germline V gene lookup returns CDR1 LNHDA and CDR2 SQIVND (reference sequence). The CDR3 nucleotides read TGTGCCGGATTAACACAACGCGGCAATGAGCAGTTCTTC. This sequence encodes CAGLTQRGNEQFF.

The chain couples TRBV5-1 to TRBJ2-1, with 12 bases aligning to TRBD2. Germline V gene sequence: CDR1 SGHRS, CDR2 YFSETQ. The CDR3 totals 16 residues. J lost 8 bases, V lost 0 bases, and 6 bases had no gene match. The DNA of the CDR3 is TGCGCCAGCAGCTTGGTCCTAGCGGGAGGGCGGGATGAGCAGTTCTTC. Encoded protein: CASSLVLAGGRDEQFF.

This clonotype came up many times. This chain joins TRBV3-1 and TRBJ2-3; no clear D. The CDR3 loop spans 13 amino acids. Trimming took 5 bases from V and 4 from J, leaving 10 bases between them. Germline CDR1 LGHDT, CDR2 YNNKEL (reference sequence). CDR3 sequence: CASSGEFADTQYF. DNA of the CDR3: TGTGCCAGCAGCGGCGAGTTCGCAGATACGCAGTATTTT.

This clonotype was seen repeatedly, ten times or more. The J gene is TRBJ2-5, the V gene TRBV7-7; either TRBD1 or TRBD2 may supply D (6 bases each). The CDR3 spans 14 residues. CDR1 is SSHAT and CDR2 is FNYEAQ in the germline V gene (reference sequence). Trimming took 0 bases from V and 5 from J, leaving 10 bases between them. CDR3 sequence: CASSLAGGSETQYF. In nucleotides, the CDR3 is TGTGCCAGCAGCTTAGCGGGGGGCAGCGAGACCCAGTACTTC.

The gene calls are TRBV20-1 and TRBJ1-1; tentatively, D is TRBD1 (5 bases). Per germline, CDR1 DFQATT and CDR2 SNEGSKA (reference sequence). CDR3 length: 14 amino acids. V lost 2 bases, J lost 7 bases, and 17 bases lay in between. The CDR3 nucleotides are TGCAGTGCTAGACCTGACAGAGGACCCAATGAAGCTTTCTTT. This gives the protein CSARPDRGPNEAFF.

V is TRBV30 and J is TRBJ2-1; the D is unclear. The germline V gene has CDR1 GTSNPN and CDR2 SVGIG (reference sequence). Deletions cut 2 bases from V and 4 bases from J, with 9 bases between. The CDR3 consists of 13 residues. The DNA of the CDR3 is TGTGCCTGGAGTAGGAAGAGATACAATGAGCAGTTCTTC. It yields the protein CAWSRKRYNEQFF.

This rearrangement joins TRBV7-9 to TRBJ2-1; 8 nucleotides agree with TRBD2. V trimming: 1 base; J trimming: 1 base; junction bases outside the gene matches: 3. The CDR3 spans 16 residues. Germline V lookup: CDR1 SEHNR, CDR2 FQNEAQ (reference sequence). For the CDR3, the DNA is TGTGCCAGCAGCTTAGAGCGGGGGCCTTCCTACAATGAGCAGTTCTTC. It specifies CASSLERGPSYNEQFF.

J is TRBJ2-7 and V is TRBV4-3, with 8 bases aligning to TRBD2. This CDR3 region has 19 residues. The ends lost 0 bases at V and 2 bases at J; junction bases unmatched: 15. Germline CDR1 is LGHNA and CDR2 is YSLEER. CDR3 bases: TGCGCCAGCAGCCAAGACGGGACTAGAGCCCAGGCGGGCACCTACGAGCAGTACTTC. Its translation is CASSQDGTRAQAGTYEQYF.

This clonotype was detected only a few times. J is TRBJ2-7 and V is TRBV7-8; D may be TRBD1 (5 bases). The CDR3 spans 14 residues. The germline V and J ends were trimmed by 3 bases and 3 bases, with 12 bases remaining between them. Germline CDR1 SGHVS, CDR2 FQNEAQ. Here the CDR3 DNA reads TGTGCCAGCAGCTTGGAGACAGTAGTCTACGAGCAGTACTTC. It codes for CASSLETVVYEQYF. The complete variable domain, with remaining parts taken from reference TRBV7-8 and TRBJ2-7, reads GAGVSQSPRYKVAKRGQDVALRCDPISGHVSLFWYQQALGQGPEFLTYFQNEAQLDKSGLPSDRFFAERPEGSVSTLKIQRTQQEDSAVYLCASSLETVVYEQYFGPGTRLTVT.

The V and J genes are TRBV20-1 and TRBJ2-7, with 9 bases fitting TRBD1. Unmatched junction bases numbered 12, after V lost 4 bases and J lost 5 bases. CDR3 length: 15 residues. Germline lookup yields CDR1 DFQATT and CDR2 SNEGSKA (reference sequence). CDR3: CSANSPLGQGHEQYF. Written as DNA, the CDR3 is TGCAGTGCTAATTCTCCCCTGGGACAGGGCCACGAGCAGTACTTC.

In its sample, this clonotype was seen a few times. The genes are TRBV6-5 and TRBJ1-5; TRBD1 matches 8 bases. Losses at the gene ends were 7 bases for V and 2 bases for J; bases not matched to a gene: 13. Germline values: CDR1 MNHEY, CDR2 SVGAGI. There are 17 residues in the CDR3. The DNA of the CDR3 is TGTGCCAGCATTTTAAACCTGACAGGGGAGGGCAATCAGCCCCAGCATTTT. It yields the protein CASILNLTGEGNQPQHF.

This clonotype occurred a few times. The V call is TRBV28, the J call TRBJ2-7; a weak D match, TRBD1 (6 bases). V dropped 6 bases and J dropped 0 bases, with 12 bases sitting between them. The germline CDR1 and CDR2 sequences are MDHEN and SYDVKM. The CDR3 extends over 14 amino acids. The CDR3 loop is CASSTQGLSYEQYF. DNA for the CDR3: TGTGCCAGCAGCACCCAGGGGCTCTCCTACGAGCAGTACTTC.

The genes are TRBV4-3 and TRBJ2-7, with 11 nucleotides matching TRBD2. Trimming took 4 bases from V and 0 from J; bases not matched to a gene: 5. The CDR3 extends over 16 amino acids. The germline V gene has CDR1 LGHNA and CDR2 YSLEER. DNA for the CDR3: TGCGCCAGCAGCCGCTCAACTAGCGGGAGCTCCTACGAGCAGTACTTC. This gives the protein CASSRSTSGSSYEQYF.

A few counts support this clonotype. The V and J genes are TRBV19 and TRBJ2-2; D gene uncertain. The V end lost 2 bases, the J end lost 5 bases, and 9 bases lay between the germline ends. The CDR3 runs 14 residues. Germline-derived CDR1 and CDR2 are LNHDA and SQIVND (reference sequence). As DNA, the CDR3 is TGTGCCAGTAGTATAAGTGGGCGGACCGGGGAGCTGTTTTTT. It translates to CASSISGRTGELFF.

This clonotype was seen a few times. The chain has TRBV10-3 and TRBJ2-5; 14 nucleotides agree with TRBD2. V shed 9 bases, J shed 4 bases, and the junction held 10 bases outside the gene matches. Looked up from germline, CDR1 is ENHRY and CDR2 is SYGVKD. CDR3 length: 16 residues. CDR3 residues: CAINNPGLAGGETQYF. For the CDR3, the DNA is TGTGCCATAAACAATCCCGGACTAGCGGGAGGAGAGACCCAGTACTTC.

This clonotype was detected ten times or more. The genes are TRBV9 and TRBJ2-2; D remains unclear. The V end was cut by 0 bases, the J end by 6 bases, with 6 bases between. The CDR3 length is 13 residues. From germline, CDR1 is SGDLS and CDR2 YYNGEE. CDR3 sequence (DNA): TGTGCCAGCAGCGTAGAAAGCGCCGGGGAGCTGTTTTTT. Translating it yields CASSVESAGELFF.

This clonotype has only a few counts. V is TRBV12-3 or TRBV12-4 and J is TRBJ1-1; no definite D call. V was cut by 3 bases and J by 0 bases, with 8 bases left in between. The CDR3 is 14 amino acids. CDR3: CASSFGNLNTEAFF. The CDR3 DNA reads as TGTGCCAGCAGTTTTGGGAACCTGAACACTGAAGCTTTCTTT.

This clonotype was recorded a few times. This chain connects TRBV9 to TRBJ2-7; 10 positions match TRBD2. The CDR3 sequence is 14 residues long. Germline values: CDR1 SGDLS, CDR2 YYNGEE. The ends lost 0 bases at V and 6 bases at J; junction bases unmatched: 3. CDR3 nucleotides: TGTGCCAGCAGCGTAGAAGCGGGAGGGTCCGAGCAGTACTTC. Its protein is CASSVEAGGSEQYF.

In DNA, the CDR3 is TGTGCCAGCAGTTTCCGACAGGGTGTGTGGGAGCAGTACTTC. Translating gives CASSFRQGVWEQYF. The rearrangement links TRBV27 to TRBJ2-7; 7 positions match TRBD1. Germline CDR1 and CDR2: MNHEY and SMNVEV (reference sequence). With 3 bases clipped from V and 7 bases from J, the junction kept 9 bases outside the gene matches. The CDR3 runs 14 residues.

J is TRBJ1-5 and V is TRBV28; D call uncertain. V was shortened by 6 bases and J by 9 bases, with 12 bases between the two germline ends. The germline CDR1 and CDR2 sequences are MDHEN and SYDVKM. The CDR3 is 12 residues long. CDR3 nucleotides: TGTGCCAGCAGAACGACTGCGCCGCCCCAGCATTTT. Amino acids: CASRTTAPPQHF.

This clonotype was recorded a few times. This chain connects TRBV12-3 or TRBV12-4 to TRBJ1-1; TRBD1 might be the D (6 bases). This CDR3 comprises 14 residues. Trimming removed 6 bases at V and 1 base at J, with 12 bases between. CDR3 in amino acids: CASSRSGANTEAFF. As DNA, the CDR3 is TGTGCCAGCAGCCGTTCGGGGGCGAACACTGAAGCTTTCTTT.

This clonotype occurred a few times. The chain carries TRBV7-6 and TRBJ2-3, with unresolved D. This CDR3 has 15 residues. Germline V gives CDR1 SGHVS, CDR2 FNYEAQ. V was clipped by 4 bases and J by 0 bases, with 11 bases between them. The CDR3 region is CASSSHILSTDTQYF. The CDR3 DNA sequence: TGTGCCAGCAGCTCCCATATTCTTAGCACAGATACGCAGTATTTT.

This clonotype was counted between two and nine times. The CDR3 loop is CATSDSGAELFF. CDR3 nucleotide sequence: TGTGCCACCAGTGACTCCGGGGCGGAGCTGTTTTTT. The gene calls are TRBV24-1 and TRBJ2-2, with D perhaps given as TRBD1 or TRBD2 (5 bases each). V lost 4 bases and J 10 bases, leaving 9 bases between the germline ends. The CDR3 spans 12 residues. Germline loops: CDR1 KGHDR, CDR2 SFDVKD.

This clonotype was seen a handful of times. The chain has TRBV19 and TRBJ2-7; TRBD2 is a possible D gene (6 bases). Germline CDR1 LNHDA, CDR2 SQIVND (reference sequence). V dropped 5 bases and J dropped 2 bases, with 16 bases sitting between them. The CDR3 consists of 15 residues. In nucleotides, the CDR3 is TGTGCCAGTAGTGTCGGGCGGGACCTCACCTACGAGCAGTACTTC. This codes for CASSVGRDLTYEQYF.

This clonotype appeared a few times. J is TRBJ1-2 and V is TRBV25-1; D unclear. V was clipped by 3 bases and J by 0 bases, with 11 bases between them. The CDR3 sequence is 15 residues long. Germline CDR1 MGHDK, CDR2 SYGVNS. The CDR3 region has the DNA TGTGCCAGCAGTGACCATGACACCCCTAACTATGGCTACACCTTC. Its protein is CASSDHDTPNYGYTF.